These 8 T cell receptor beta chains originate from one sample sequenced in a study of blood T cells in healthy people across ages. Primed by a sample-barcoded 5' primer and a J-beta primer mix, a second PCR proceeded for about 6 to 12 cycles. MiXCR, applied by TCRdb to the 5' RACE reads, yields one record per CDR3 protein. The repertoire holds hundreds of thousands of distinct CDR3 sequences, with roughly three fifths as singletons. Material for sequencing was blood. Every receptor here comes from a man aged 35 to 55 in good health.

The V call is TRBV2, the J call TRBJ2-1; 8 bases fit TRBD2. Per germline, CDR1 SNHLY and CDR2 FYNNEI. With 6 bases clipped from V and 4 bases from J, the junction kept 11 bases outside the gene matches. This CDR3 has 16 residues. CDR3 sequence: CASSVSGSSPYNEQFF. The CDR3 nucleotides are TGTGCCAGCAGCGTGAGCGGGAGCTCCCCTTACAATGAGCAGTTCTTC.

This clonotype has only a few counts. The V gene is TRBV2, the J gene TRBJ1-5, with a tentative D call TRBD1 (5 bases). CDR3 length: 15 residues. Germline loops: CDR1 SNHLY, CDR2 FYNNEI. Deletions cut 0 bases from V and 7 bases from J, with 13 bases between. CDR3 in amino acids: CASSEALGGNQPQHF. The CDR3 DNA is TGTGCCAGCAGTGAAGCGCTGGGGGGGAACCAGCCCCAGCATTTT.

V and J are TRBV12-3 or TRBV12-4 and TRBJ2-1; D is possibly TRBD1 (6 bases). This CDR3 has 12 residues. V dropped 5 bases and J dropped 8 bases, with 10 bases sitting between them. The CDR3 coding sequence is TGTGCCAGCAGTCTAACAGGGCATGAGCAGTTCTTC. It encodes CASSLTGHEQFF.

Only a few counts were recorded for this clonotype. This rearrangement joins TRBV11-1 to TRBJ2-3; 7 nucleotides align to TRBD2. CDR1 and CDR2 (germline): SGHAT, FQDESV (reference sequence). The CDR3 has 16 residues. The trim removed 5 bases at V and 3 bases at J, leaving 11 bases unmatched. CDR3 nucleotide sequence: TGTGCCAGCAGCCCCGGCGGCGGGAGAATGACAGATACGCAGTATTTT. The encoded protein is CASSPGGGRMTDTQYF.

The chain is built from TRBV6-1 and TRBJ2-7; the match to TRBD1 covers 8 bases. Germline V CDR1 and CDR2: MNHNS, SASEGT. The V gene end was trimmed by 2 bases and the J gene end by 3 bases; junction bases not matched to a gene: 3. The CDR3 extends over 14 amino acids. CDR3 in DNA: TGTGCCAGCAGTGAATTCAGGGGGCTCTACGAGCAGTACTTC. The encoded protein is CASSEFRGLYEQYF.

The chain employs TRBV6-4 and TRBJ2-3, with TRBD2 identical over 8 bases. The length of the CDR3 is 16 residues. V was pared by 2 bases and J by 3 bases, with 7 bases of the junction left unmatched. Looked up from germline, CDR1 is MRHNA and CDR2 is SNTAGT. CDR3 in amino acids: CASSDTSGSGTDTQYF. Written as DNA, the CDR3 is TGTGCCAGCAGTGACACCAGCGGGAGTGGGACAGATACGCAGTATTTT.

This clonotype was detected only once. The chain joins TRBV6-5 to TRBJ2-5; weak D call: TRBD2 (6 bases). The CDR3 extends over 16 amino acids. Deletions cut 6 bases from V and 2 bases from J, with 19 bases between. CDR1 is MNHEY and CDR2 is SVGAGI in the germline V gene. The DNA for the CDR3 is TGTGCCAGCAGGCCTACTAGCCGGACCCTGCAAGAGACCCAGTACTTC. Amino acids: CASRPTSRTLQETQYF.

V gene TRBV10-3 combines with J gene TRBJ2-5; D uncertain. The CDR3 totals 13 residues. Germline V gene sequence: CDR1 ENHRY, CDR2 SYGVKD. Trimming removed 6 bases from V and 2 bases from J, with 10 bases in between. The CDR3 sequence is CAIRVVGQETQYF. CDR3 coding DNA: TGTGCCATCAGGGTAGTGGGACAAGAGACCCAGTACTTC.